This T cell receptor beta chain appears in the sequencing data of a study of T cells in Graves' hyperthyroidism and ophthalmopathy. Points from the study as a whole: Most thyroid clonotypes that were expanded above 0.001 also turned up in blood.

RNA transcripts gave rise to amplified TCR beta CDR3 regions. TCR CDR3 regions were first amplified by RT-PCR with HTBI primers. TCRdb reanalysed the multiplex PCR reads using MiXCR and keeps one entry per CDR3 protein. The sample records 490,000 or so distinct CDR3 sequences, over 45% being singletons. Turning to this clonotype: Its antigen is unidentified.

Lactation, pregnancy, other autoimmune disease or uncontrolled infection excluded patients. The sample was peripheral blood or thyroid tissue (not recorded which). The TCR was taken from an adult woman with Graves' disease, either hyperthyroidism or ophthalmopathy (not recorded which).

The CDR3 DNA is TGTGCCAGCAGCCGCGCGGGAGCTAACTATGGCTACACCTTC. Translation gives CASSRAGANYGYTF. This chain links TRBV12-3 or TRBV12-4 with TRBJ1-2, with D unresolved. Trimming took 6 bases from V and 0 from J, leaving 11 bases between them. CDR3 length equals 14 residues.